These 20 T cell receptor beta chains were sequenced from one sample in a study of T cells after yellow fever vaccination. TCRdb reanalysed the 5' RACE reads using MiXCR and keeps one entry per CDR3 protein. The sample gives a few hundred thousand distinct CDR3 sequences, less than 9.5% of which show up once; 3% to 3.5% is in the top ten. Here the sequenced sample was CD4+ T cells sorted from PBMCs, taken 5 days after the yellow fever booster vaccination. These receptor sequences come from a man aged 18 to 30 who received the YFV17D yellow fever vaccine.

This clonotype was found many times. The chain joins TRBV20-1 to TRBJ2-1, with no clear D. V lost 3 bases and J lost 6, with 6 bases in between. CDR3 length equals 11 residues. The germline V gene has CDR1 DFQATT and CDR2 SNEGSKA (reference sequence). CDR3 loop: CSARPVNEQFF. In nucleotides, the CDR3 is TGCAGTGCTAGGCCGGTCAATGAGCAGTTCTTC.

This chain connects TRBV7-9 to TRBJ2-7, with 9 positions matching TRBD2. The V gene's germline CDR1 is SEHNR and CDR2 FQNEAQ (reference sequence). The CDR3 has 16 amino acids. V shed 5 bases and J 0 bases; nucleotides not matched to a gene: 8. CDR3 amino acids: CASSRSSGESSYEQYV. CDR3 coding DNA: TGTGCCAGCAGCCGTTCTAGCGGGGAAAGCTCCTACGAGCAGTACGTC.

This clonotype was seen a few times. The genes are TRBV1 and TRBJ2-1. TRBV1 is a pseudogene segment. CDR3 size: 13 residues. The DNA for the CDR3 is TGCACCAGCAGCCAGGACCTTACAATTGAGCAGTTCTTC. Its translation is CTSSQDLTIEQFF.

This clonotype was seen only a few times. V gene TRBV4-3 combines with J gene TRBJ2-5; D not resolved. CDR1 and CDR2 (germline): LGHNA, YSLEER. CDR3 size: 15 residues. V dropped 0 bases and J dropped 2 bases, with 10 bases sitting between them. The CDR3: CASSQERSEQETQYF. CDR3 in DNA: TGCGCCAGCAGCCAAGAACGTTCGGAGCAAGAGACCCAGTACTTC.

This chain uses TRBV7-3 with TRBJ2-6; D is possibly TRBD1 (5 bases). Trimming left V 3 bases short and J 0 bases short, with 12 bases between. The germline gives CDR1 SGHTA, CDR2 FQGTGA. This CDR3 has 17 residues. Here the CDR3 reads CASSLGPSGSGANVLTF. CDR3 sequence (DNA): TGTGCCAGCAGCTTGGGGCCCTCGGGCTCTGGGGCCAACGTCCTGACTTTC. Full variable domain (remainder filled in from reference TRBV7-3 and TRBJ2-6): GAGVSQTPSNKVTEKGKYVELRCDPISGHTALYWYRQSLGQGPEFLIYFQGTGAADDSGLPNDRFFAVRPEGSVSTLKIQRTERGDSAVYLCASSLGPSGSGANVLTFGAGSRLTVL.

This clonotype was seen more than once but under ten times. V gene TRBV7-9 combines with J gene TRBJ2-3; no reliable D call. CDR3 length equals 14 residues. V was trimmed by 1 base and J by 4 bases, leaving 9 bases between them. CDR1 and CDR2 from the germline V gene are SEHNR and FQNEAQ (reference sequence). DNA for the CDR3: TGTGCCAGCAGCTTAGTGGGCCGCGCAGATACGCAGTATTTT. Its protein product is CASSLVGRADTQYF.

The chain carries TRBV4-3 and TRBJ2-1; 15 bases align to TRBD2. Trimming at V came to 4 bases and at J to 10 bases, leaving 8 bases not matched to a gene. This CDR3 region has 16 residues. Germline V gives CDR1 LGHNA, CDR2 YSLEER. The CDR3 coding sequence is TGCGCCAGCAGCCTCGGGACTAGCGGGGGGCTGGGGGAGCAGTTCTTC. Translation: CASSLGTSGGLGEQFF.

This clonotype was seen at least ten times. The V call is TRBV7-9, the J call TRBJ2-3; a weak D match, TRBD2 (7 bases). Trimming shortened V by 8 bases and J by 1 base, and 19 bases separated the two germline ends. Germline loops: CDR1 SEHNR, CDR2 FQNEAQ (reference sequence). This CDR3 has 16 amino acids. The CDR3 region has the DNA TGTGCCAGCGGCGACGCGGGGGCGCAAGGCACAGATACGCAGTATTTT. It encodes CASGDAGAQGTDTQYF.

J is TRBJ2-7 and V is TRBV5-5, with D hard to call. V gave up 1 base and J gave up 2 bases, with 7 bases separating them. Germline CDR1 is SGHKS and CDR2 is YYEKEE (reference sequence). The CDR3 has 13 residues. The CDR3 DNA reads TGTGCCAGCAGCTTGAATAGCCCCTACGAGCAGTACTTC. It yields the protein CASSLNSPYEQYF.

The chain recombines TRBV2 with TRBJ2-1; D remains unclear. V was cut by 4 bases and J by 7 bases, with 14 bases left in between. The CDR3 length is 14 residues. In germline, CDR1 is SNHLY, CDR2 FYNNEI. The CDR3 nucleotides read TGTGCCAGCAGTGGGTCATACACATCTAATGAGCAGTTCTTC. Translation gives CASSGSYTSNEQFF. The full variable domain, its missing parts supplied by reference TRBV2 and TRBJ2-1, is EPEVTQTPSHQVTQMGQEVILRCVPISNHLYFYWYRQILGQKVEFLVSFYNNEISEKSEIFDDQFSVERPDGSNFTLKIRSTKLEDSAMYFCASSGSYTSNEQFFGPGTRLTVL.

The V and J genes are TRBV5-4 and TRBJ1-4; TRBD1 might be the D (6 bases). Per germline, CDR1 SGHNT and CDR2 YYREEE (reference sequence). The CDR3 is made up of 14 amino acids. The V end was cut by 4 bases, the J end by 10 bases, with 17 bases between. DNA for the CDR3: TGTGCCAGCAGCACTGGGGACACCTGGGGAAAACTGTTTTTT. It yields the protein CASSTGDTWGKLFF. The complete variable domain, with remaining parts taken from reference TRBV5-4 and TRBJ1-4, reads ETGVTQSPTHLIKTRGQQVTLRCSSQSGHNTVSWYQQALGQGPQFIFQYYREEENGRGNFPPRFSGLQFPNYSSELNVNALELDDSALYLCASSTGDTWGKLFFGSGTQLSVL.

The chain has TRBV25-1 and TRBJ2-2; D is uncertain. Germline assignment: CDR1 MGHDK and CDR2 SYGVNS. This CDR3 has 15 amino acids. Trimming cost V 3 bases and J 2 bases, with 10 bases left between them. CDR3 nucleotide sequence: TGTGCCAGCAGTGATTGGACGGAAAACACCGGGGAGCTGTTTTTT. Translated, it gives CASSDWTENTGELFF.

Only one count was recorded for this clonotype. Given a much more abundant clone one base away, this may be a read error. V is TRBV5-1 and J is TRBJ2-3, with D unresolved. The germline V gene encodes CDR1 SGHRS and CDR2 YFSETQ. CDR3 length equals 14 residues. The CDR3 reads CASSLGVSKNTEYF. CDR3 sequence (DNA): TGCGCCAGCAGCTTGGGGGTGTCAAAGAATACGGAGTATTTT.

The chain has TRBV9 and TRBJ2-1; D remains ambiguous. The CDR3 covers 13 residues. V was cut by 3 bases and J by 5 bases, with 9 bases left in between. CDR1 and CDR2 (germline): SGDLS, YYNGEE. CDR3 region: CASSATDHNEQFF. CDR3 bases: TGTGCCAGCAGCGCTACAGACCACAATGAGCAGTTCTTC.

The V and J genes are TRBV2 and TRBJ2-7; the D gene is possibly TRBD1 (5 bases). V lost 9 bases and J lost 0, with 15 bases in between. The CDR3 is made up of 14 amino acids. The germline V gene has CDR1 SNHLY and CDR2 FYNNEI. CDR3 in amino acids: CASLLTTVSYEQYV. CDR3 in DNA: TGTGCCAGTCTCCTCACGACAGTCTCCTACGAGCAGTACGTC.

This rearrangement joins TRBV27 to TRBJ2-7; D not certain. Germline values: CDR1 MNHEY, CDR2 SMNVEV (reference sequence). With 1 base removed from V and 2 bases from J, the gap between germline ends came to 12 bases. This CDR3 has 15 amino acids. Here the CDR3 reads CASSLLARRAYEQYF. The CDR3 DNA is TGTGCCAGCAGTTTATTAGCCAGGCGAGCCTACGAGCAGTACTTC.

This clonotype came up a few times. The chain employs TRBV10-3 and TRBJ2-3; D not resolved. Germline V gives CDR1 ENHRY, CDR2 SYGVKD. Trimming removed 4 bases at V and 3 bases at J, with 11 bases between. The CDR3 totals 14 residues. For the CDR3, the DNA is TGTGCCATCAGTGGGAATATAGATACAGATACGCAGTATTTT. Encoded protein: CAISGNIDTDTQYF.

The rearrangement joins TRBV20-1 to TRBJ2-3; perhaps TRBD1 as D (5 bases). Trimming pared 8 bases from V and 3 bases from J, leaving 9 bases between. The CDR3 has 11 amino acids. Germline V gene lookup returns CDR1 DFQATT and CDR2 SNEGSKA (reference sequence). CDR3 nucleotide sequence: TGCAGTATAGGGGCGACAGATACGCAGTATTTT. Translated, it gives CSIGATDTQYF.

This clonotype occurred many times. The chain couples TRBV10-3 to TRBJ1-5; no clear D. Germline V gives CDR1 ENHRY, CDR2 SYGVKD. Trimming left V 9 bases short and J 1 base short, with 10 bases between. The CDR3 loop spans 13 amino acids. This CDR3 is CAIRQDSNQPQHF. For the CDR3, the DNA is TGTGCCATAAGACAAGACAGCAATCAGCCCCAGCATTTT.

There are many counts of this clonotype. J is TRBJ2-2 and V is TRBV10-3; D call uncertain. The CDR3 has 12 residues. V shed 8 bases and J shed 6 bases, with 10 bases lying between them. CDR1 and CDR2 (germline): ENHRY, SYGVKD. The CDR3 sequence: CAIGTNSGELFF. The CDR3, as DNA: TGTGCCATCGGAACAAATTCCGGGGAGCTGTTTTTT.